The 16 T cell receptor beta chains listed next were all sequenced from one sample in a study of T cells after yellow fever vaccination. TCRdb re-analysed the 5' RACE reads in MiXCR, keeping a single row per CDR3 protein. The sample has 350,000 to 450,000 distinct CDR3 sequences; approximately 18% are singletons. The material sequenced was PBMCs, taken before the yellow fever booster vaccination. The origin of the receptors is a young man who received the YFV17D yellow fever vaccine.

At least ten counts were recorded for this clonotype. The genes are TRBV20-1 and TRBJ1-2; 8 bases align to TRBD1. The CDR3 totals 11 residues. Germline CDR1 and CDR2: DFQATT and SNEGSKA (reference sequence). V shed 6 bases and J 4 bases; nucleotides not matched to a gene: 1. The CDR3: CSAGTGYGYTF. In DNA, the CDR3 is TGCAGTGCGGGGACAGGCTATGGCTACACCTTC.

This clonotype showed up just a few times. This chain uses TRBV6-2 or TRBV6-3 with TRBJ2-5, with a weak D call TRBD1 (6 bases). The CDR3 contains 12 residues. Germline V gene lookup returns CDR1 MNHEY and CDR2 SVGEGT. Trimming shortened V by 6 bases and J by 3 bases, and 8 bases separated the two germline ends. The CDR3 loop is CASSYREETQYF. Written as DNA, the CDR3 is TGTGCCAGCAGCTACAGGGAAGAGACCCAGTACTTC.

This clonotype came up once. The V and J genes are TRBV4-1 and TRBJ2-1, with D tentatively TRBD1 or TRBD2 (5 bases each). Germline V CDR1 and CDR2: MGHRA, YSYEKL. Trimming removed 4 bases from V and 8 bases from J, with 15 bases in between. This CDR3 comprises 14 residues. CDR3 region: CASSPGRTGYEQFF. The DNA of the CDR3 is TGCGCCAGCAGCCCGGGACGGACTGGATATGAGCAGTTCTTC.

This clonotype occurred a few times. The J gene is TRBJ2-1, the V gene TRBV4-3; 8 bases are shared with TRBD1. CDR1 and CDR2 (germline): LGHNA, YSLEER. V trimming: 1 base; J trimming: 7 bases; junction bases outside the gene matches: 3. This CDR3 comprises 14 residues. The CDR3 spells CASSQGTGTNEQFF. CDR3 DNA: TGCGCCAGCAGCCAAGGGACAGGGACGAATGAGCAGTTCTTC.

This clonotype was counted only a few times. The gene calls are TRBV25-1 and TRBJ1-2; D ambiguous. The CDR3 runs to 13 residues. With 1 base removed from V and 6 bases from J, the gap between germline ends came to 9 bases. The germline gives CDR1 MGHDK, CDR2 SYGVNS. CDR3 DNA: TGTGCCAGCAGTGAATTAGAAGATGATGGCTACACCTTC. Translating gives CASSELEDDGYTF.

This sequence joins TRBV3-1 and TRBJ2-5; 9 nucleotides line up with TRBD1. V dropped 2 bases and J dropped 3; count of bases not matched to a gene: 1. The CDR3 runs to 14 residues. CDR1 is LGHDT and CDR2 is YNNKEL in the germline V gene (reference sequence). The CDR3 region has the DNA TGTGCCAGCAGCCAATGGACAGGGGAAGAGACCCAGTACTTC. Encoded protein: CASSQWTGEETQYF.

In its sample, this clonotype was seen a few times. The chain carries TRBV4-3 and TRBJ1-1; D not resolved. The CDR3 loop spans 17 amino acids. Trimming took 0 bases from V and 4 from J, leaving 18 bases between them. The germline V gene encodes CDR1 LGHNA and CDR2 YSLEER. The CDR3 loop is CASSQDLPSLGSTEAFF. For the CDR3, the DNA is TGCGCCAGCAGCCAAGATCTCCCCTCGCTAGGGTCCACTGAAGCTTTCTTT.

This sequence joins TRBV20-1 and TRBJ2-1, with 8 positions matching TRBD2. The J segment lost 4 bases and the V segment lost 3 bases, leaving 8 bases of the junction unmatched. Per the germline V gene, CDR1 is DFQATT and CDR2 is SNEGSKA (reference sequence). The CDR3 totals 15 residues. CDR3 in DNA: TGCAGTGCTAGTGGTCTTAGCGGGGCTTACAATGAGCAGTTCTTC. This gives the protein CSASGLSGAYNEQFF.

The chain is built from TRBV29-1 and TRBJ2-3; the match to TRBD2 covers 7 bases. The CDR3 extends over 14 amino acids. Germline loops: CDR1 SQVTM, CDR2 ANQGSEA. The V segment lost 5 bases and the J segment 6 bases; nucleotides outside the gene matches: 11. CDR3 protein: CSVSGERGVDTQYF. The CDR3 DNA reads TGCAGCGTTAGCGGGGAACGGGGCGTGGATACGCAGTATTTT.

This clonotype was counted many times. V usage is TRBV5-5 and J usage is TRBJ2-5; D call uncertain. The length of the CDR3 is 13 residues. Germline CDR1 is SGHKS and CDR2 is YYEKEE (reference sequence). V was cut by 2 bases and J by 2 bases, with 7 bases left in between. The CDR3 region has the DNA TGTGCCAGCAGCTTATACGGACAAGAGACCCAGTACTTC. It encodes CASSLYGQETQYF.

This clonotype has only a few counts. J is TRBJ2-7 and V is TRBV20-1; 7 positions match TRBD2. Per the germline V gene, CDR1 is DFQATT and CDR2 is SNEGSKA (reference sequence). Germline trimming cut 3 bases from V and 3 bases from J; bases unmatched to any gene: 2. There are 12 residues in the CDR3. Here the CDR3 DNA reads TGCAGTGCTAGTTCGGGGGGCTACGAGCAGTACGTC. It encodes CSASSGGYEQYV.

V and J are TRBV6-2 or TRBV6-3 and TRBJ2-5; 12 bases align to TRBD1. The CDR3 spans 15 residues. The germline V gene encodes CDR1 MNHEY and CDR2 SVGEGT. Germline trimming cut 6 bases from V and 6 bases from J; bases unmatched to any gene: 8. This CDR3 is CASRDGTGGGKTQYF. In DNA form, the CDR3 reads TGTGCCAGCAGGGACGGGACAGGGGGCGGGAAGACCCAGTACTTC.

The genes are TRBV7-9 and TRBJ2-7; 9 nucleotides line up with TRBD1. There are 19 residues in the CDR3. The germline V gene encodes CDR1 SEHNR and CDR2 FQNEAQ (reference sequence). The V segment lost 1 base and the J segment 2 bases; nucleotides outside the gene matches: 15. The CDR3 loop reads CASSLVSGGWDRVPYEQYF. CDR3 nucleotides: TGTGCCAGCAGCTTAGTTTCGGGTGGCTGGGACAGGGTCCCCTACGAGCAGTACTTC. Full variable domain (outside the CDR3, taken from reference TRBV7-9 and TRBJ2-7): DTGVSQNPRHKITKRGQNVTFRCDPISEHNRLYWYRQTLGQGPEFLTYFQNEAQLEKSRLLSDRFSAERPKGSFSTLEIQRTEQGDSAMYLCASSLVSGGWDRVPYEQYFGPGTRLTVT.

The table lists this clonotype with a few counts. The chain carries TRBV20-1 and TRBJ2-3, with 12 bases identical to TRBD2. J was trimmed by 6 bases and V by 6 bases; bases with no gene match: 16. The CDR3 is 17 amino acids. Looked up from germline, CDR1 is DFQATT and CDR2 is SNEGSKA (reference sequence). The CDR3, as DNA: TGCAGTGCCCCCCGACTAGCGGGGGTGACCCTCGGGGATACGCAGTATTTT. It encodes CSAPRLAGVTLGDTQYF.

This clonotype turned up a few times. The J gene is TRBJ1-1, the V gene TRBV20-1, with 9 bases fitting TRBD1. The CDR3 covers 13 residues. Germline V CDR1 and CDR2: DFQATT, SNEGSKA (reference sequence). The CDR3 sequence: CRVRDRVLTEAFF. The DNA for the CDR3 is TGCAGAGTCCGGGACAGGGTTTTGACTGAAGCTTTCTTT.

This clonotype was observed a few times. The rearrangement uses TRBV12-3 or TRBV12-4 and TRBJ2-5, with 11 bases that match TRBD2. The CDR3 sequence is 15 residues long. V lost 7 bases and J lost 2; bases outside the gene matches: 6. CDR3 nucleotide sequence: TGTGCCAGCACCATAGGGACTAGCGGTCAAGAGACCCAGTACTTC. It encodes CASTIGTSGQETQYF.